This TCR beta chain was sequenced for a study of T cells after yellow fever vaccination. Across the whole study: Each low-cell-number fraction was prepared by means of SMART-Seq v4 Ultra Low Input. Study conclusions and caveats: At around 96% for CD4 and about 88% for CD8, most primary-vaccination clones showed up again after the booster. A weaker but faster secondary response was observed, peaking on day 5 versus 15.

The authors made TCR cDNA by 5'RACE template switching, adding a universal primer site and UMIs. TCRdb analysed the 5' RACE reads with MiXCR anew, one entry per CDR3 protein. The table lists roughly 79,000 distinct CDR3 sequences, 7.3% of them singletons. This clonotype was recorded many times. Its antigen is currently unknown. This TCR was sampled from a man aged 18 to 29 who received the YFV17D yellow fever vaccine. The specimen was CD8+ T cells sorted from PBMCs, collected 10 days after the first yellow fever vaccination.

In nucleotides, the CDR3 is TGTGCCAGCAGCTTAGATCCCAATCCGTTCCTCCCCACGCAGTATTTT. This encodes CASSLDPNPFLPTQYF. This sequence joins TRBV7-6 and TRBJ2-3; unclear D gene. V shed 1 base and J shed 9 bases, with 20 bases lying between them. Germline V gene lookup returns CDR1 SGHVS and CDR2 FNYEAQ. This CDR3 spans 16 amino acids.